A selection of T cell receptor beta chains follows, all from one sample in a study of PD-1 blockade in classical Hodgkin lymphoma. Profiling relied on immunoSEQ multiplex PCR, and the TCRdb table lists in-frame clones only, not all of them. The repertoire holds around 7,000 clones, with about 78% as singletons. The sequenced sample was peripheral blood mononuclear cells (PBMCs). The receptors were gathered from a human donor with classical Hodgkin lymphoma. CDR3s include the opening cysteine and the closing phenylalanine or tryptophan. D genes are given only for firm matches. The size of a clone is reported for some rows only, either as once, few or many, or as a class for expanded clones.

d_call j_call clone_size v_call cdr3_nt cdr3_aa
NA TRBJ2-2 NA TRBV9 TGTGCCAGCAGCGTAGACGGCGCTTTCACCGGGGAGCTGTTTTTT CASSVDGAFTGELFF
NA TRBJ2-5 few TRBV6-5 TGTGCCAGCAGCCGACAGGATACGGAGACCCAGTACTTC CASSRQDTETQYF
NA TRBJ2-7 NA TRBV16 TGTGCCAGCAGCCCCGATCCCGACTCCACCTACGAGCAGTACTTC CASSPDPDSTYEQYF
TRBD1 TRBJ1-6 NA TRBV6-4 TGTGCCAGCAGTGACTCAGGGGGCGAATCACCCCTCCACTTT CASSDSGGESPLHF
TRBD1 TRBJ1-1 NA TRBV5-5 TGTGCCAGCAGCTGGGGGACAGGAAACACTGAAGCTTTCTTT CASSWGTGNTEAFF
TRBD1 TRBJ1-1 NA TRBV6-4 TGTGCCAGCAGGGCTCCGGGACAGCCGAACACTGAAGCTTTCTTT CASRAPGQPNTEAFF
NA TRBJ1-5 NA TRBV4-1 TGCGCCAGCAGCCCCCGGGACGGTAGCAATCAGCCCCAGCATTTT CASSPRDGSNQPQHF
NA TRBJ2-3 NA TRBV28 TGTGCCAGCAATGATGGGGGCGCCGCAGATACGCAGTATTTT CASNDGGAADTQYF
TRBD1 TRBJ1-5 NA TRBV6-6 TGTGCCAGCAGTTACGGCCCACAGGGGGACGGGCAGCCCCAGCATTTT CASSYGPQGDGQPQHF
NA TRBJ2-1 NA TRBV6-5 TGTGCCAGCAGTTACTCGACGGACGCACACAATGAGCAGTTCTTC CASSYSTDAHNEQFF
NA TRBJ1-1 NA TRBV5-1 TGCGCCAGCAGCTTGGATGGTTTCGGAACCACTGAAGCTTTCTTT CASSLDGFGTTEAFF
NA TRBJ1-1 NA TRBV6-1 TGTGCCAGCAGTTCCGAGGGTGGTCGGACTGAAGCTTTCTTT CASSSEGGRTEAFF
NA TRBJ1-2 few TRBV28 TGTGCCAGCAGTTTAGGAGGACAGACTAACTATGGCTACACCTTC CASSLGGQTNYGYTF
NA TRBJ2-5 NA TRBV5-1 TGCGCCAGCAGCTTGGAGGGAGGCCAAGAGACCCAGTACTTC CASSLEGGQETQYF
NA TRBJ1-5 NA TRBV5-6 TGTGCCAGCAGCCTTAACACGGCCCAGAGATCGACCCAGCATTTT CASSLNTAQRSTQHF
NA TRBJ2-1 once TRBV28 TGTGCCAGCAGTCCTGGAGGGAGGCATACCAATGAGCAGTTCTTC CASSPGGRHTNEQFF
NA TRBJ1-5 few TRBV6-5 TGTGCCAGCAGTCCCGAAGAGAGGAGACAGCCCCAGCATTTT CASSPEERRQPQHF
NA TRBJ2-3 NA TRBV30 TGTGCCTGGAGTGGGGGAGATACGCAGTATTTT CAWSGGDTQYF
NA TRBJ1-2 NA TRBV6-1 TGTGCCAGCAGTGAAGAGGGCAGGCGCTCGCGGGGCTACACCTTC CASSEEGRRSRGYTF
TRBD1 TRBJ1-1 NA TRBV5-1 TGCGCCAGCAGCTTCGGGACAGGGGACCCCGGCGGCACTGAAGCTTTCTTT CASSFGTGDPGGTEAFF
NA TRBJ1-5 NA TRBV5-1 TGCGCCAGCAGCTTCGACAGTAATCAGCCCCAGCATTTT CASSFDSNQPQHF
TRBD1 TRBJ1-1 once TRBV7-2 TGTGCCAGCAGCTTAGTGGGACAGGGATTCACTGAAGCTTTCTTT CASSLVGQGFTEAFF
NA TRBJ2-5 NA TRBV7-9 TGTGCCAGCAGCTCTTGGACCCTCAGGGAGACCCAGTACTTC CASSSWTLRETQYF
TRBD2 TRBJ2-3 NA TRBV12-5 TGTGCTAGTGGTTTAAGCGGGGGGGATACGCAGTATTTT CASGLSGGDTQYF
NA TRBJ2-3 NA TRBV5-1 TGCGCCAGCAGCTTCGGGTTAAAATTAGGGGATACGCAGTATTTT CASSFGLKLGDTQYF
TRBD2 TRBJ2-5 NA TRBV10-3 TGTGCCATCAGTGATGGCGGGAGAGGGGAGACCCAGTACTTC CAISDGGRGETQYF